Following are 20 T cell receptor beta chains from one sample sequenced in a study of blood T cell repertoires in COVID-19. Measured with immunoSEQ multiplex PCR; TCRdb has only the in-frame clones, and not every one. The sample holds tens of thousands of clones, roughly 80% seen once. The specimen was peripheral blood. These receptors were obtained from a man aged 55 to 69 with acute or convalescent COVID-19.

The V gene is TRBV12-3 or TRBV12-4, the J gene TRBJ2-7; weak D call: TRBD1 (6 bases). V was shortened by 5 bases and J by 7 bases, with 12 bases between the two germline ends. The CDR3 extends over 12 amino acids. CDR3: CASSVTGWEQYF. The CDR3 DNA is TGTGCCAGCAGTGTTACAGGGTGGGAGCAGTACTTC.

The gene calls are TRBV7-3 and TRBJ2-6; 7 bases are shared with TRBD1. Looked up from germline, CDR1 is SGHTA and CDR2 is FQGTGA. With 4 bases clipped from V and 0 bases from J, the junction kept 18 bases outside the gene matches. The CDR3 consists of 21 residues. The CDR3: CASSSQSTTGAPTSGANVLTF. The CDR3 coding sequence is TGTGCCAGCAGCTCACAATCTACTACAGGGGCTCCCACCTCTGGGGCCAACGTCCTGACTTTC.

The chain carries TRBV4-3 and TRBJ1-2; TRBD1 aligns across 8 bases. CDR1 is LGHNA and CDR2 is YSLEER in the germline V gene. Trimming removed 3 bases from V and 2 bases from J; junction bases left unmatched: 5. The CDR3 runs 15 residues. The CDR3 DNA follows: TGCGCCAGCAGCCATGAACGACAGGGGAACTATGGCTACACCTTC. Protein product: CASSHERQGNYGYTF.

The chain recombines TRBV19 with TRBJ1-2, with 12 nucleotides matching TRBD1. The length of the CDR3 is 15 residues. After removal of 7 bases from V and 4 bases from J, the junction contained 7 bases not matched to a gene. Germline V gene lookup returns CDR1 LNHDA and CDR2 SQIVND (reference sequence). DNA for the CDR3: TGTGCCAGTATTCCGGGACAGGGGGCGGTCTATGGCTACACCTTC. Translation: CASIPGQGAVYGYTF.

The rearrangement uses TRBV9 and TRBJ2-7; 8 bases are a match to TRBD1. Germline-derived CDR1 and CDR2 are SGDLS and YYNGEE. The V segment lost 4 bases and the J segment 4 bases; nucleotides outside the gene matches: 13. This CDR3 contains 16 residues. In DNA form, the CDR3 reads TGTGCCAGCAGCCCCCGTCCCGGGACAGGTGGGTACGAGCAGTACTTC. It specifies CASSPRPGTGGYEQYF. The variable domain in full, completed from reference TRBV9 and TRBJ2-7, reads DSGVTQTPKHLITATGQRVTLRCSPRSGDLSVYWYQQSLDQGLQFLIQYYNGEERAKGNILERFSAQQFPDLHSELNLSSLELGDSALYFCASSPRPGTGGYEQYFGPGTRLTVT.

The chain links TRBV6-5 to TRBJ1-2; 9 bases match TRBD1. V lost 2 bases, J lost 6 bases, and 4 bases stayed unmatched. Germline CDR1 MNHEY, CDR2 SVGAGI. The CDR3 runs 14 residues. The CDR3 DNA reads TGTGCCAGCAGTTACCAGGGACAGGGTAATGGCTACACCTTC. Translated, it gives CASSYQGQGNGYTF.

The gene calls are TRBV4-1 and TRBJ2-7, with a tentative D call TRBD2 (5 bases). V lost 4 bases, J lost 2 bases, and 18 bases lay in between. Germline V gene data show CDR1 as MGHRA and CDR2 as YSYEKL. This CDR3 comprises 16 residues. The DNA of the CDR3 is TGCGCCAGCAGCCGCGTGGGGTCCCCGAGGGCCTACGAGCAGTACTTC. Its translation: CASSRVGSPRAYEQYF.

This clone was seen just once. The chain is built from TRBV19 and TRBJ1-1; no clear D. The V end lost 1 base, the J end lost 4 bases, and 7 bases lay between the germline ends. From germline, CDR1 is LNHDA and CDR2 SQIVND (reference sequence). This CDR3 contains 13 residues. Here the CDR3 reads CASSIAGITEAFF. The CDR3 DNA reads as TGTGCCAGTAGTATAGCCGGGATCACTGAAGCTTTCTTT.

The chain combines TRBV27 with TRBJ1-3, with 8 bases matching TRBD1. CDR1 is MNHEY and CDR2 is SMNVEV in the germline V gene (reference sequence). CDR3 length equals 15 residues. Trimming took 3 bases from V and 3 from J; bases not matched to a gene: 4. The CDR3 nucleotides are TGTGCCAGCAGTTTTTCAGGGGGCGTTGGAAACACCATATATTTT. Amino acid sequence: CASSFSGGVGNTIYF.

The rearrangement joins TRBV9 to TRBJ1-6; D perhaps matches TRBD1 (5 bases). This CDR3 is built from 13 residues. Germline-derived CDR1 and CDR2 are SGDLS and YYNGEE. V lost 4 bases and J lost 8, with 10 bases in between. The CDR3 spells CASSPAGDSPLHF. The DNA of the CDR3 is TGTGCCAGCAGCCCCGCGGGGGATTCACCCCTCCACTTT.

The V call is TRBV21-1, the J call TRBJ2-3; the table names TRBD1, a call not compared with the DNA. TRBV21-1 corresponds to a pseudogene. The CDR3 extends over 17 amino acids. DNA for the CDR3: TGTGCCAGCAGGAATGGGGGCACATTCGACCTCACAGATACGCAGTATTTT. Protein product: CASRNGGTFDLTDTQYF.

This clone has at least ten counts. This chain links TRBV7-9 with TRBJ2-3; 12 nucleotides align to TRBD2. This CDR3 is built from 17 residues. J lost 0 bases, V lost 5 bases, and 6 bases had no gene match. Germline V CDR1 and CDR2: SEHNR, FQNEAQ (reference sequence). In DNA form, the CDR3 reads TGTGCCAGCAGCGGCCCCGGGACTAGCGGGAGCACAGATACGCAGTATTTT. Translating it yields CASSGPGTSGSTDTQYF.

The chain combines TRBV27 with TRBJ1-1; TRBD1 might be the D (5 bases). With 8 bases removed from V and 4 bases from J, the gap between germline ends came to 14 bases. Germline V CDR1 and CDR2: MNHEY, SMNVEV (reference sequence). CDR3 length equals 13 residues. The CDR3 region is CASPGGGGTEAFF. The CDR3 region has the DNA TGTGCCAGCCCCGGGGGTGGAGGCACTGAAGCTTTCTTT.

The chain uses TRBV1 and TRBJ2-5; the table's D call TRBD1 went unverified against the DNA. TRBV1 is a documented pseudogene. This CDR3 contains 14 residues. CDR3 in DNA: TGCACCAGCAGCCGACAGGGGTACCAAGAGACCCAGTACTTC. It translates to CTSSRQGYQETQYF.

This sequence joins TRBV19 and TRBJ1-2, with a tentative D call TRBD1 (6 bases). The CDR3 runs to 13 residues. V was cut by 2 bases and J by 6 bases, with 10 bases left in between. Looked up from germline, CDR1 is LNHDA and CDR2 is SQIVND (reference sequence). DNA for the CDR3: TGTGCCAGTAGTATACAGGGGAGTAATGGCTACACCTTC. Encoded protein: CASSIQGSNGYTF.

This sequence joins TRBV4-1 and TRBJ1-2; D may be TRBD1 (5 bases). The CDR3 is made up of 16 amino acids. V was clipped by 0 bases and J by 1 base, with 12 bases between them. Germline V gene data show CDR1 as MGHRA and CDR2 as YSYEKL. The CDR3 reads CASSQEPTGVNYGYTF. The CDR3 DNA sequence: TGCGCCAGCAGCCAAGAACCTACAGGAGTTAACTATGGCTACACCTTC.

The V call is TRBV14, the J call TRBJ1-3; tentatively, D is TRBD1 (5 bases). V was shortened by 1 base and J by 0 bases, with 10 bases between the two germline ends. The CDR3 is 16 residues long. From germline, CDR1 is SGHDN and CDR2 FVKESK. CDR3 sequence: CASSQVTGVSGNTIYF. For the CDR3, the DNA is TGTGCCAGCAGCCAAGTAACAGGAGTCTCTGGAAACACCATATATTTT.

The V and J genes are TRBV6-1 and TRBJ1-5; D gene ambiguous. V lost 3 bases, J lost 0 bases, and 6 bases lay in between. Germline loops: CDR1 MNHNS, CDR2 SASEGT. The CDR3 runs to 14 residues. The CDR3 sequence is CASSDRISNQPQHF. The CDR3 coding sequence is TGTGCCAGCAGTGACAGGATTAGCAATCAGCCCCAGCATTTT.

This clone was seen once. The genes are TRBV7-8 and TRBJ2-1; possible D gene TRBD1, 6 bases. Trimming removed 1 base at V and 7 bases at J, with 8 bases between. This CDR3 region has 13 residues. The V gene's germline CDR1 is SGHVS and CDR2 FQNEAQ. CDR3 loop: CASSLERGNEQFF. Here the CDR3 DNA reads TGTGCCAGCAGCTTAGAAAGGGGGAATGAGCAGTTCTTC.

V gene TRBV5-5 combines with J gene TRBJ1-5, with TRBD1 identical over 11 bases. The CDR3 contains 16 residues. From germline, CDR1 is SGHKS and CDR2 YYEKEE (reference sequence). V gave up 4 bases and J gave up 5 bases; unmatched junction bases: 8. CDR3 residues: CASSRGGTGGYQPQHF. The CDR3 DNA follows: TGTGCCAGCAGCCGAGGGGGGACAGGGGGATATCAGCCCCAGCATTTT.